This T cell receptor (beta chain) stems from a study of blood T cell repertoires in COVID-19. In the original processing: From reference gene primer amplification, estimates of nucleated cell counts were derived. Some clones are missing from TCRdb's copy, which holds only in-frame ones; the method was immunoSEQ multiplex PCR. V, J and clone size reflect that table, while D and trimming were determined from the DNA. Among more than 85,000 clones listed, around 85% were seen once. The junction had 11 bases not matched to a gene; V was cut back by 3 bases and J by 9 bases. CDR1 is MDHEN, CDR2 SYDVKM, per germline. The CDR3 is 14 amino acids.

The chain links TRBV28 to TRBJ2-7; 7 bases are a match to TRBD1. This TCR was sampled from a man at least 80 years old with acute or convalescent COVID-19. The specimen sequenced was peripheral blood. The CDR3 region has the DNA TGTGCCAGCAGTTTGGTGACAGGGCGTCGGGTGCAGTACTTC. It encodes CASSLVTGRRVQYF.